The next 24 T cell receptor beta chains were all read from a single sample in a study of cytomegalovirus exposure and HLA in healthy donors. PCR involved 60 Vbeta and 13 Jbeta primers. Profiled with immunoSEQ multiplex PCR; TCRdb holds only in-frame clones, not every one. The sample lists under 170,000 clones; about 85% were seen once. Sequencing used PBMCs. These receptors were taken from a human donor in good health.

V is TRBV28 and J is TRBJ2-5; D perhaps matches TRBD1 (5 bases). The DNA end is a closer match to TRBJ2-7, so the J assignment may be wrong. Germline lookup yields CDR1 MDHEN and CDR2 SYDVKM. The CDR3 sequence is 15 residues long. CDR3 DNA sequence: TGTGCCAGCAGTTTATCTTTCAGGGCATCCTACGAGCAGTACTTC. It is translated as CASSLSFRASYEQYF.

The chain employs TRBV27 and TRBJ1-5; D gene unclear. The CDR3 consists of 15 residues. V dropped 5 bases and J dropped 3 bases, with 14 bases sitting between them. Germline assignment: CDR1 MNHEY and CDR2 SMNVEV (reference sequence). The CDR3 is CASSPGLAINQPQHF. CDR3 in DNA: TGTGCCAGCAGTCCCGGGCTAGCTATCAATCAGCCCCAGCATTTT.

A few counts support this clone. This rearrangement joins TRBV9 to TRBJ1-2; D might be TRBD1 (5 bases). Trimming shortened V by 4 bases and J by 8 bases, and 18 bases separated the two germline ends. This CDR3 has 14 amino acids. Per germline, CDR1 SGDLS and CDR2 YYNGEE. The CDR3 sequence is CASSTEGWREGYTF. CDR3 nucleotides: TGTGCCAGCAGCACTGAGGGGTGGAGGGAAGGCTACACCTTC.

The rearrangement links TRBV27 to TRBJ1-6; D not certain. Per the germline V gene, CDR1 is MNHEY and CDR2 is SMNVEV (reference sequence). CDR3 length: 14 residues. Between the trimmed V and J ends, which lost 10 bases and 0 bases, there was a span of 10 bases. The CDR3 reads CATAPSSYNSPLHF. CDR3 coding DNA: TGTGCCACCGCCCCGAGCTCCTATAATTCACCCCTCCACTTT.

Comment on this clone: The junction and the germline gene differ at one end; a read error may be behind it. The CDR3 DNA reads TGTGCCAGCAGTTACTCGATGGCATCGAGCGGCTACCCCTTC. Translating it yields CASSYSMASSGYPF. This rearrangement joins TRBV6-5 to TRBJ1-2; D ambiguous. The CDR3 runs to 14 residues. Germline CDR1 is MNHEY and CDR2 is SVGAGI.

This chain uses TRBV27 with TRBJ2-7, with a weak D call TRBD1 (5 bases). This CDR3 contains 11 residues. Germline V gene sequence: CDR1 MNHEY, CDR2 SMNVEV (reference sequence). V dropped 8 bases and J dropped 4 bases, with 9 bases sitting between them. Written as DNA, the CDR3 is TGTGCCAGCGGACCAGGGTACGAGCAGTACTTC. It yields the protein CASGPGYEQYF.

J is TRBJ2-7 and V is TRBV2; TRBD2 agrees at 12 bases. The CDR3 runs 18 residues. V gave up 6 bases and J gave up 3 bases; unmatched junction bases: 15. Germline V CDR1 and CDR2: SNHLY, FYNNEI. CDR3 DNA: TGTGCCAGCAGCGAGGAACTAGCGGGGGGCCGAACAAACTACGAGCAGTACTTC. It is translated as CASSEELAGGRTNYEQYF.

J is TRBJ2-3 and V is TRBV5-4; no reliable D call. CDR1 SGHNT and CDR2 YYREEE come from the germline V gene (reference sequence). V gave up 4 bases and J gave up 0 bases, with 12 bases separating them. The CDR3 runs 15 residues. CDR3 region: CASSPRSPSTDTQYF. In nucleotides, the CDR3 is TGTGCCAGCAGCCCGAGGAGCCCGAGCACAGATACGCAGTATTTT.

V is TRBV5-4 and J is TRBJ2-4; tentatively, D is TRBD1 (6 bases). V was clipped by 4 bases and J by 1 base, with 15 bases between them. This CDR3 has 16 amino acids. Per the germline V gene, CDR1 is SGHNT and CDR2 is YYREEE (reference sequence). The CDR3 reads CASSRPGTTAKNIQYF. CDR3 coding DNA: TGTGCCAGCAGCAGACCCGGGACAACTGCCAAAAACATTCAGTACTTC.

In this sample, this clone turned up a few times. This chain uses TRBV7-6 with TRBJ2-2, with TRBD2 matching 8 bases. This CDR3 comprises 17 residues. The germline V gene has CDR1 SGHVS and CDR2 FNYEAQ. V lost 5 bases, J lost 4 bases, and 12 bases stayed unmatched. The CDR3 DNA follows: TGTGCCAGCAGCACCGGTGCGGAGGCGGGGGGCACCGGGGAGCTGTTTTTT. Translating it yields CASSTGAEAGGTGELFF.

The CDR3 DNA is TGTGCCAGCAGCTTAGTCCAGGGGGCGACTGAAGCTTTCTTT. Its protein product is CASSLVQGATEAFF. This chain connects TRBV7-9 to TRBJ1-1, with 8 nucleotides matching TRBD1. From germline, CDR1 is SEHNR and CDR2 FQNEAQ (reference sequence). Trimming cost V 1 base and J 5 bases; bases outside gene matches: 3. CDR3 length equals 14 residues.

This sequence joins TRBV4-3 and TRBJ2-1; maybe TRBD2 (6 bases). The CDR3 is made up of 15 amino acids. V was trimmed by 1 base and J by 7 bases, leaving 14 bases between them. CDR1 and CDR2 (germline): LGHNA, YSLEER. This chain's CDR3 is CASSQVGFGRNEQFF. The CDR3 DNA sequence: TGCGCCAGCAGCCAAGTGGGGTTTGGGAGGAATGAGCAGTTCTTC.

This CDR3 is CASSETRTRYWESGSGELFF. CDR3 nucleotides: TGTGCCAGCAGTGAAACCCGGACTAGATATTGGGAGTCGGGGTCCGGGGAGCTGTTTTTT. This chain joins TRBV6-1 and TRBJ2-2; 7 nucleotides agree with TRBD2. This CDR3 is built from 20 residues. The germline V gene has CDR1 MNHNS and CDR2 SASEGT. The V and J ends lost 2 bases and 6 bases, in that order; junction bases with no gene match: 21.

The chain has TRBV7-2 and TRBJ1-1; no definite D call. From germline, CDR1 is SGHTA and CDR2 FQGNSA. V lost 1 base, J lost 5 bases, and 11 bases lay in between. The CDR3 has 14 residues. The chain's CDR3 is CASSLVEGKTEAFF. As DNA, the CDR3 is TGTGCCAGCAGCTTAGTAGAGGGAAAAACTGAAGCTTTCTTT.

CDR3 sequence (DNA): TGTGCCGCATTACCTAGTTCTGACTATGGCTACACCTTC. Translating it yields CAALPSSDYGYTF. The V call is TRBV10-3, the J call TRBJ1-2; D is unresolved. V was cut by 11 bases and J by 3 bases, with 16 bases left in between. CDR3 size: 13 residues. CDR1 and CDR2 from the germline V gene are ENHRY and SYGVKD.

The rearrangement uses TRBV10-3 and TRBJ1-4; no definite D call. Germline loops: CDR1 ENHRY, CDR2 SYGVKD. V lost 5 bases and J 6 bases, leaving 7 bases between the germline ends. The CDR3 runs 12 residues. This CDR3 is CAISREDEKLFF. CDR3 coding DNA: TGTGCCATCAGTCGGGAGGATGAAAAACTGTTTTTT.

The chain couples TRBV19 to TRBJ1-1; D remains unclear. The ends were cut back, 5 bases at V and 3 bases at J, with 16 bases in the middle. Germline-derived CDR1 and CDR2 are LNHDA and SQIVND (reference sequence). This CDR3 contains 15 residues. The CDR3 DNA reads TGTGCCAGTAGTCCATACACCGGAGATTACACTGAAGCTTTCTTT. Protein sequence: CASSPYTGDYTEAFF. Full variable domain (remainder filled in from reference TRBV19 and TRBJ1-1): DGGITQSPKYLFRKEGQNVTLSCEQNLNHDAMYWYRQDPGQGLRLIYYSQIVNDFQKGDIAEGYSVSREKKESFPLTVTSAQKNPTAFYLCASSPYTGDYTEAFFGQGTRLTVV.

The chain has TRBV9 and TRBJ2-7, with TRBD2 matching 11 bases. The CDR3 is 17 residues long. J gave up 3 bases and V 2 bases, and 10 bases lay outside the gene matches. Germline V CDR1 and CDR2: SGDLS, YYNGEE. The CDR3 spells CASSVGTSGRLDYEQYF. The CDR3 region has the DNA TGTGCCAGCAGCGTCGGGACTAGCGGACGTCTTGACTACGAGCAGTACTTC.

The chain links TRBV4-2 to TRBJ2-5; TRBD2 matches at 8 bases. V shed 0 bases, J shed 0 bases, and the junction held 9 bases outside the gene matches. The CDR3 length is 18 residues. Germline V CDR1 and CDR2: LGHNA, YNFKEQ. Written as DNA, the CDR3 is TGTGCCAGCAGCCAAGAAGGACACGGGGGGGGTGACCAAGAGACCCAGTACTTC. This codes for CASSQEGHGGGDQETQYF.

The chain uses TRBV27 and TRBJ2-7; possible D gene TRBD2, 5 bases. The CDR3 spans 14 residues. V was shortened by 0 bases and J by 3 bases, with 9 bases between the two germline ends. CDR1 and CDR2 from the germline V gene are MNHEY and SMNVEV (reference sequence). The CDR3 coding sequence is TGTGCCAGCAGTTTATCTCCTAGCAGCTACGAGCAGTACTTC. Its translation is CASSLSPSSYEQYF.

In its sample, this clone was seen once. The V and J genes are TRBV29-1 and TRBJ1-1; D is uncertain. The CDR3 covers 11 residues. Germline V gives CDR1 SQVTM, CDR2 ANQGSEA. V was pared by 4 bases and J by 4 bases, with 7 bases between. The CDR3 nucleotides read TGCAGCGTTGGGTGGGCCACTGAAGCTTTCTTT. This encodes CSVGWATEAFF.

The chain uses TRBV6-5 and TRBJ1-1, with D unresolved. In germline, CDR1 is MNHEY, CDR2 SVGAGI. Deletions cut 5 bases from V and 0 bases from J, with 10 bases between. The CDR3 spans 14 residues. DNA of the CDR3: TGTGCCAGCAGTGTCCACAAAATGAACACTGAAGCTTTCTTT. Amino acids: CASSVHKMNTEAFF.

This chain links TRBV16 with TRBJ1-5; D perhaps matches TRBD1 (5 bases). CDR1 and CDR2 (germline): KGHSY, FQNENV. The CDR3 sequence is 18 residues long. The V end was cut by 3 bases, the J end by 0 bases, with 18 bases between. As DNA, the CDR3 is TGTGCCAGCAGCCATGCCCTGGGGGGTCAGAATAGCAATCAGCCCCAGCATTTT. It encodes CASSHALGGQNSNQPQHF.

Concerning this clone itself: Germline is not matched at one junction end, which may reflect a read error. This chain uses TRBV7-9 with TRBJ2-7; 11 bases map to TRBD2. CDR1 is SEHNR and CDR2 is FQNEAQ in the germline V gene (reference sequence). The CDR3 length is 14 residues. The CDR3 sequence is CSSSFLAGGYEQYF. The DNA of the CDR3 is TGTTCCAGCAGCTTCTTAGCGGGAGGGTACGAGCAGTACTTC.